This T cell receptor (beta chain) appears in the sequencing data of a study of blood T cell repertoires in COVID-19. Study background: The United States, Italy and Spain provided the acute and convalescent COVID-19 samples. From T cells, B-cell-depleted T cells, or PBMCs came the material, which was cDNA or gDNA.

Original methodology: Cell counts per sample came from amplifying reference gene primers. Clones were read by immunoSEQ multiplex PCR, and TCRdb kept only the in-frame ones, dropping some. From that table come the V and J calls and clone size; the DNA was used to work out D and trimming. The sample consists of some 300,000 clones, 75% to 90% of them appearing once. One Seattle source followed patients from active infection through their disease course. The sample was peripheral blood. The origin of this receptor is a woman in her 70s with COVID-19, enrolled during active disease.

The CDR3 protein is CASSLGTYEQYF. CDR3 nucleotide sequence: TGTGCCAGCAGCTTAGGGACTTACGAGCAGTACTTC. This chain connects TRBV7-9 to TRBJ2-7; D might be TRBD2 (5 bases). V was shortened by 1 base and J by 4 bases, with 5 bases between the two germline ends. There are 12 residues in the CDR3. Germline CDR1 is SEHNR and CDR2 is FQNEAQ (reference sequence). The full variable domain, rest sourced from reference TRBV7-9 and TRBJ2-7, is DTGVSQNPRHKITKRGQNVTFRCDPISEHNRLYWYRQTLGQGPEFLTYFQNEAQLEKSRLLSDRFSAERPKGSFSTLEIQRTEQGDSAMYLCASSLGTYEQYFGPGTRLTVT.